Presented here are 12 T cell receptor beta chains from one specimen sequenced in a study of T cells in Graves' hyperthyroidism and ophthalmopathy. TCR beta CDR3 sequences were amplified from RNA transcripts. First-round RT-PCR with HTBI primers amplified the TCR CDR3 region. MiXCR was run by TCRdb on the multiplex PCR reads, yielding one entry per CDR3 protein. The table has 370,000 or so distinct CDR3 sequences, 25% seen once. The specimen sequenced was blood. All receptors come from a man between 45 and 60 years old with Graves' hyperthyroidism.

On this clonotype: A much larger clone lies a single base off, so this may be a read error. The gene calls are TRBV7-2 and TRBJ2-2; D remains ambiguous. V lost 3 bases to trimming and J lost 7 bases, with 3 bases between them. Per the germline V gene, CDR1 is SGHTA and CDR2 is FQGNSA. The CDR3 totals 11 residues. CDR3 amino acids: CASSLHGELFF. The CDR3 nucleotides are TGTGCCAGCAGCTTGCACGGGGAGCTGTTTTTT.

The chain combines TRBV29-1 with TRBJ1-2; D not certain. V dropped 6 bases and J dropped 6 bases, with 11 bases sitting between them. There are 11 residues in the CDR3. Germline V gene data show CDR1 as SQVTM and CDR2 as ANQGSEA. CDR3 nucleotide sequence: TGCAGCGTGGGTCCCGGGGATGGCTACACCTTC. Its translation: CSVGPGDGYTF.

The gene calls are TRBV14 and TRBJ2-7, with D tentatively TRBD2 (5 bases). V was clipped by 2 bases and J by 3 bases, with 8 bases between them. Germline loops: CDR1 SGHDN, CDR2 FVKESK. This CDR3 has 13 amino acids. Here the CDR3 reads CASSQRTFYEQYF. The DNA of the CDR3 is TGTGCCAGCAGCCAACGGACTTTCTACGAGCAGTACTTC. The variable domain in full, completed from reference TRBV14 and TRBJ2-7, reads EAGVTQFPSHSVIEKGQTVTLRCDPISGHDNLYWYRRVMGKEIKFLLHFVKESKQDESGMPNNRFLAERTGGTYSTLKVQPAELEDSGVYFCASSQRTFYEQYFGPGTRLTVT.

This clonotype was found many times. The DNA for the CDR3 is TGCGCCAGCAGCCCGGCAACGACAGGGGACTCCTACGAGCAGTACTTC. Amino acids: CASSPATTGDSYEQYF. The chain is built from TRBV5-1 and TRBJ2-7; 8 bases are shared with TRBD1. Unmatched junction bases numbered 9, after V lost 4 bases and J lost 0 bases. The CDR3 is 16 residues long. Per germline, CDR1 SGHRS and CDR2 YFSETQ.

This clonotype was seen repeatedly, ten times or more. This chain uses TRBV7-2 with TRBJ2-3; TRBD2 is a possible D gene (6 bases). V lost 5 bases to trimming and J lost 2 bases, with 17 bases between them. The germline V gene encodes CDR1 SGHTA and CDR2 FQGNSA. This CDR3 contains 16 residues. CDR3 coding DNA: TGTGCCAGCAGCCCCCCGGGACTTCCGATCACAGATACGCAGTATTTT. Its protein is CASSPPGLPITDTQYF.

The sample holds many counts of this clonotype. The chain recombines TRBV27 with TRBJ2-7; no clear D. Looked up from germline, CDR1 is MNHEY and CDR2 is SMNVEV (reference sequence). Trimming shortened V by 5 bases and J by 1 base, and 12 bases separated the two germline ends. The CDR3 totals 14 residues. CDR3 in amino acids: CASSHLMPSYEQYF. DNA for the CDR3: TGTGCCAGCAGTCACCTAATGCCATCCTACGAGCAGTACTTC.

The chain links TRBV18 to TRBJ2-3; 10 positions match TRBD2. Germline loops: CDR1 KGHSH, CDR2 LQKENI. J gave up 4 bases and V 0 bases, and 4 bases lay outside the gene matches. The CDR3 is 16 residues long. CDR3 nucleotide sequence: TGTGCCAGCTCACCACCCCTAGCGGGAGACTCAGATACGCAGTATTTT. It is translated as CASSPPLAGDSDTQYF.

This clonotype was seen repeatedly, ten times or more. This chain connects TRBV5-1 to TRBJ2-1, with 9 positions matching TRBD1. V lost 3 bases to trimming and J lost 6 bases; unmatched junction nucleotides: 10. In germline, CDR1 is SGHRS, CDR2 YFSETQ. The CDR3 sequence is 16 residues long. The chain's CDR3 is CASSYNPGQGGNEQFF. For the CDR3, the DNA is TGCGCCAGCAGCTATAATCCGGGACAGGGCGGCAATGAGCAGTTCTTC.

Regarding this clonotype: A much larger clonotype is one base distant, so this may be a read error. The V and J genes are TRBV27 and TRBJ2-5; 8 bases are a match to TRBD2. The V gene's germline CDR1 is MNHEY and CDR2 SMNVEV (reference sequence). The CDR3 totals 16 residues. The CDR3 region is CAGSPGGIGEGETQYF. As DNA, the CDR3 is TGTGCCGGCAGTCCGGGGGGGATCGGGGAGGGAGAGACCCAGTACTTC.

The sample holds a few counts of this clonotype. The chain uses TRBV10-3 and TRBJ2-7, with D perhaps TRBD2 (5 bases). The CDR3 consists of 14 residues. V was trimmed by 4 bases and J by 6 bases, leaving 16 bases between them. Germline assignment: CDR1 ENHRY and CDR2 SYGVKD. This CDR3 is CAISADTAGSEQYF. For the CDR3, the DNA is TGTGCCATCAGTGCCGATACGGCGGGCTCCGAGCAGTACTTC.

The rearrangement links TRBV19 to TRBJ1-1; D gene uncertain. V was cut by 6 bases and J by 1 base, with 12 bases left in between. The CDR3 covers 14 residues. Germline V CDR1 and CDR2: LNHDA, SQIVND (reference sequence). In DNA form, the CDR3 reads TGTGCCAGTAGAATGGCGGGCTCGAACACTGAAGCTTTCTTT. Its translation is CASRMAGSNTEAFF.

A few counts support this clonotype. The CDR3 sequence: CASRGLLASYEQYF. DNA of the CDR3: TGCGCCAGCCGGGGACTCCTCGCCTCTTACGAGCAGTACTTC. The J gene is TRBJ2-7, the V gene TRBV5-1; a possible D gene is TRBD2 (6 bases). The CDR3 is made up of 14 amino acids. Per germline, CDR1 SGHRS and CDR2 YFSETQ. The germline V and J ends were trimmed by 7 bases and 4 bases, with 18 bases remaining between them.